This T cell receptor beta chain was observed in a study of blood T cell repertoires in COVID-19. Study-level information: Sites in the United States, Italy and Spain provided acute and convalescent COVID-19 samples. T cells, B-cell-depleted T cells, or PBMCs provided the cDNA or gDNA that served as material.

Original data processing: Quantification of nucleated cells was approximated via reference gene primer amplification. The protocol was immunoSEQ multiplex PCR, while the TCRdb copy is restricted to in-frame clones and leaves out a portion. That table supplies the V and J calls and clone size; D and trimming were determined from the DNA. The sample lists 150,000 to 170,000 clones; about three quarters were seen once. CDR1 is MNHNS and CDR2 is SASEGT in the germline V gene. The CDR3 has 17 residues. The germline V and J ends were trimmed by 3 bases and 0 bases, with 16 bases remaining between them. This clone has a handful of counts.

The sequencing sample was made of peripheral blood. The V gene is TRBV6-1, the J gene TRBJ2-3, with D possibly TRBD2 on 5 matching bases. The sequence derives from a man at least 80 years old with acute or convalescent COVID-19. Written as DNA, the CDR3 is TGTGCCAGCAGTGATAGGTCCCTAGCCGTTAGCACAGATACGCAGTATTTT. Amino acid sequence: CASSDRSLAVSTDTQYF.